The 20 T cell receptor beta chains below were found in one sample sequenced in a study of blood T cells in healthy people across ages. The authors ran a second PCR of about 6 to 12 cycles using a sample-barcoded 5' primer and a J-beta primer mix. TCRdb recomputed calls from the 5' RACE reads with MiXCR, one row per CDR3 protein. Here the sample spans about 760,000 distinct CDR3 sequences, 25% being singletons. This sample also belongs to another study, concerning T cells of mothers and their children.

The sequencing sample was made of blood. These receptors all stem from a boy younger than 18 in good health.

This clonotype was picked up a small number of times. The chain couples TRBV3-1 to TRBJ2-5; D tentatively reads TRBD1 or TRBD2 (5 bases each). Trimming removed 4 bases from V and 4 bases from J, with 10 bases in between. Germline lookup yields CDR1 LGHDT and CDR2 YNNKEL (reference sequence). This CDR3 is built from 13 residues. CDR3 nucleotide sequence: TGTGCCAGCAGCCTCCGGGACGGAGAGACCCAGTACTTC. It yields the protein CASSLRDGETQYF.

In its sample, this clonotype was seen a few times. This chain links TRBV7-8 with TRBJ2-5, with unresolved D. The length of the CDR3 is 14 residues. Trimming left V 0 bases short and J 6 bases short, with 11 bases between. The germline CDR1 and CDR2 sequences are SGHVS and FQNEAQ. The CDR3 here is CASSLAETVQTQYF. The CDR3 DNA reads as TGTGCCAGCAGCTTAGCGGAGACGGTGCAGACCCAGTACTTC.

At least ten counts were recorded for this clonotype. The V gene is TRBV29-1, the J gene TRBJ2-3; D is perhaps TRBD2 (5 bases). V lost 4 bases and J 2 bases, leaving 7 bases between the germline ends. This CDR3 spans 12 amino acids. Germline CDR1 is SQVTM and CDR2 is ANQGSEA. In nucleotides, the CDR3 is TGCAGCGTTGGAGGGTACACAGATACGCAGTATTTT. The encoded protein is CSVGGYTDTQYF.

About this clonotype itself: Because it lacks the conserved phenylalanine or tryptophan at the end, this CDR3 is likely a read error. V and J are TRBV29-1 and TRBJ2-4; tentative D call: TRBD1 (5 bases). CDR3 length equals 14 residues. The germline V gene encodes CDR1 SQVTM and CDR2 ANQGSEA. V dropped 6 bases and J dropped 0 bases, with 12 bases sitting between them. The CDR3 is CSVAIQGAKNIQYL. For the CDR3, the DNA is TGCAGCGTCGCCATCCAGGGAGCCAAAAACATTCAGTACCTC.

This sequence joins TRBV29-1 and TRBJ2-4; D remains ambiguous. Germline V gene data show CDR1 as SQVTM and CDR2 as ANQGSEA. The germline V and J ends were trimmed by 5 bases and 0 bases, with 8 bases remaining between them. This CDR3 spans 13 amino acids. CDR3 region: CSVLVIAKNIQYF. As DNA, the CDR3 is TGCAGCGTTCTTGTTATAGCCAAAAACATTCAGTACTTC.

In nucleotides, the CDR3 is TGTGCCAGCAGCCCCGTTAGGGAACTGGGGGATGGCTACACCTTC. Encoded protein: CASSPVRELGDGYTF. This chain joins TRBV4-2 and TRBJ1-2; maybe TRBD1 (5 bases). The CDR3 is made up of 15 amino acids. Germline CDR1 LGHNA, CDR2 YNFKEQ. V was trimmed by 4 bases and J by 6 bases, leaving 18 bases between them.

V and J are TRBV13 and TRBJ2-7; D is unresolved. This CDR3 spans 15 amino acids. Germline V CDR1 and CDR2: PRHDT, FYEKMQ (reference sequence). V lost 2 bases to trimming and J lost 2 bases, with 13 bases between them. The CDR3 DNA is TGTGCCAGCAGCTTATACAGTACTGAACCCTACGAGCAGTACTTC. Translated, it gives CASSLYSTEPYEQYF.

Of note for this clonotype: Its ends do not fully match the called genes, so a read error is possible. The chain carries TRBV6-2 or TRBV6-3 and TRBJ2-7, with a tentative D call TRBD1 (5 bases). The CDR3 sequence is 15 residues long. Germline CDR1 and CDR2: MNHEY and SVGEGT. CDR3 loop: CAGSYSAGIANEQYF. The CDR3, as DNA: TGTGCCGGCAGTTACTCGGCAGGGATAGCAAACGAGCAGTACTTC.

This clonotype showed up just a few times. The chain joins TRBV6-5 to TRBJ2-5, with TRBD2 matching 9 bases. Germline values: CDR1 MNHEY, CDR2 SVGAGI. Trimming cost V 0 bases and J 5 bases; bases outside gene matches: 7. The CDR3 is 16 residues long. CDR3 sequence (DNA): TGTGCCAGCAGTTACTCATCTAGCGGGATGATGGAGACCCAGTACTTC. Translating gives CASSYSSSGMMETQYF.

This clonotype has a handful of counts. This chain uses TRBV12-3 or TRBV12-4 with TRBJ2-3; either TRBD1 or TRBD2 may supply D (5 bases each). The CDR3 runs to 15 residues. V was clipped by 6 bases and J by 3 bases, with 16 bases between them. This chain's CDR3 is CASSSGRLPTDTQYF. The CDR3 DNA reads as TGTGCCAGCAGCTCGGGACGCCTCCCTACAGATACGCAGTATTTT.

The chain uses TRBV20-1 and TRBJ1-1; D gene ambiguous. This CDR3 spans 13 amino acids. In germline, CDR1 is DFQATT, CDR2 SNEGSKA (reference sequence). V gave up 3 bases and J gave up 1 base, with 9 bases separating them. The CDR3 nucleotides are TGCAGTGCTAGTTTTCCCTGGAACACTGAAGCTTTCTTT. This translates into CSASFPWNTEAFF.

This clonotype was seen more than once but under ten times. V usage is TRBV28 and J usage is TRBJ2-1; D is possibly TRBD1 (6 bases). The CDR3 is 17 amino acids. From germline, CDR1 is MDHEN and CDR2 SYDVKM. Deletions cut 7 bases from V and 2 bases from J, with 21 bases between. CDR3: CASTYFWGPSPYNEQFF. In DNA form, the CDR3 reads TGTGCCAGCACCTATTTTTGGGGGCCTAGCCCCTACAATGAGCAGTTCTTC.

To note about this clonotype: Relative to the germline gene, one junction end is altered; a read error may explain this. V usage is TRBV7-9 and J usage is TRBJ2-7; D is possibly TRBD2 (6 bases). CDR3 length equals 15 residues. Germline assignment: CDR1 SEHNR and CDR2 FQNEAQ (reference sequence). CDR3: CASSLSGESRNEQDF. In DNA form, the CDR3 reads TGTGCCAGCAGCTTATCGGGAGAGTCTCGTAACGAGCAGGACTTC.

The rearrangement uses TRBV7-2 and TRBJ2-7, with D tentatively TRBD2 (5 bases). This CDR3 has 15 amino acids. V shed 5 bases and J shed 0 bases, with 14 bases lying between them. CDR1 and CDR2 from the germline V gene are SGHTA and FQGNSA. CDR3 sequence reads: CASSLPGGASYEQYF. The CDR3 nucleotides are TGTGCCAGCAGCCTCCCAGGAGGAGCCTCCTACGAGCAGTACTTC.

A few counts support this clonotype. This chain links TRBV9 with TRBJ2-5; the D is unclear. Germline V CDR1 and CDR2: SGDLS, YYNGEE. Trimming stripped 2 bases from V and 0 bases from J, with 14 bases between. The CDR3 is made up of 16 amino acids. The chain's CDR3 is CASSVLPLEYQETQYF. DNA for the CDR3: TGTGCCAGCAGCGTCCTCCCTTTAGAGTACCAAGAGACCCAGTACTTC.

A single count supports this clonotype. CDR3 DNA: TGTGCCAGCAACCCCGATGGCGGTGGGGGAGAGACCCAGTACTTC. It is translated as CASNPDGGGGETQYF. The chain has TRBV28 and TRBJ2-1; perhaps D is TRBD1 or TRBD2 (5 bases each). The J call may be incorrect, as the DNA end agrees better with TRBJ2-5. The CDR3 spans 15 residues. CDR1 is MDHEN, CDR2 SYDVKM, per germline.

The chain carries TRBV7-2 and TRBJ2-5; D perhaps matches TRBD1 (6 bases). The CDR3 has 14 amino acids. Looked up from germline, CDR1 is SGHTA and CDR2 is FQGNSA. V lost 3 bases, J lost 2 bases, and 10 bases lay in between. CDR3 DNA: TGTGCCAGCAGCTTTACAGGGAGACAAGAGACCCAGTACTTC. This translates into CASSFTGRQETQYF.

The V gene is TRBV29-1, the J gene TRBJ2-4; D is ambiguous. V lost 4 bases and J 0 bases, leaving 13 bases between the germline ends. CDR3 length equals 15 residues. Germline assignment: CDR1 SQVTM and CDR2 ANQGSEA. The CDR3 loop is CSVGVTALAKNIQYF. CDR3 DNA: TGCAGCGTTGGAGTAACAGCCTTAGCCAAAAACATTCAGTACTTC.

The chain joins TRBV6-1 to TRBJ2-7; TRBD1 matches at 7 bases. Germline CDR1 is MNHNS and CDR2 is SASEGT. The CDR3 contains 12 residues. J was trimmed by 3 bases and V by 11 bases; bases with no gene match: 7. CDR3 in DNA: TGTGCCTTCAGGGACAGTCACTACGAGCAGTACTTC. It codes for CAFRDSHYEQYF.

V and J are TRBV29-1 and TRBJ2-5; 7 nucleotides align to TRBD2. Germline V lookup: CDR1 SQVTM, CDR2 ANQGSEA. CDR3 length: 13 residues. V lost 4 bases, J lost 1 base, and 3 bases stayed unmatched. The CDR3 nucleotides read TGCAGCGTTGCGGGGGGATCCCAAGAGACCCAGTACTTC. This codes for CSVAGGSQETQYF. Full variable domain (missing parts from reference TRBV29-1 and TRBJ2-5): SAVISQKPSRDICQRGTSLTIQCQVDSQVTMMFWYRQQPGQSLTLIATANQGSEATYESGFVIDKFPISRPNLTFSTLTVSNMSPEDSSIYLCSVAGGSQETQYFGPGTRLLVL.